Presented here are 23 T cell receptor beta chains from one specimen sequenced in a study of cytomegalovirus exposure and HLA in healthy donors. PCR employed 60 Vbeta and 13 Jbeta primers. Generated by immunoSEQ multiplex PCR, the TCRdb table keeps only in-frame clones and is missing some. The sample has about 75,000 clones, around 80% seen once; the top ten hold 1.9%. The sequenced sample consisted of PBMCs. These receptors were collected from a man in his late teens or twenties in good health and CMV-seronegative.

This clone appeared a few times. In nucleotides, the CDR3 is TGTGCCAGCAGTTTCGGGACTGTGAATCAGCCCCAGCATTTT. Its protein product is CASSFGTVNQPQHF. The V call is TRBV5-6, the J call TRBJ1-5; D perhaps matches TRBD1 (5 bases). The CDR3 consists of 14 residues. The V gene lost 5 bases and the J gene lost 4 bases, with 13 bases spanning the gap. Germline loops: CDR1 SGHDT, CDR2 YYEEEE.

The chain has TRBV27 and TRBJ2-3; no reliable D call. In germline, CDR1 is MNHEY, CDR2 SMNVEV (reference sequence). The CDR3 is made up of 17 amino acids. Trimming shortened V by 1 base and J by 4 bases, and 18 bases separated the two germline ends. The CDR3 here is CASSLYKARISADTQYF. The CDR3 bases are TGTGCCAGCAGTTTATACAAGGCTAGAATAAGCGCAGATACGCAGTATTTT.

The rearrangement joins TRBV6-6 to TRBJ1-1; D gene uncertain. With 4 bases removed from V and 7 bases from J, the gap between germline ends came to 19 bases. CDR3 size: 15 residues. CDR1 is MNHNY, CDR2 SVGAGI, per germline (reference sequence). This CDR3 reads CASSLGGLATVEAFF. The CDR3 nucleotides are TGTGCCAGCAGTTTAGGAGGACTTGCCACCGTTGAAGCTTTCTTT.

This clone was seen just once. J is TRBJ2-7 and V is TRBV4-2; tentatively, D is TRBD1 (6 bases). The CDR3 consists of 15 residues. The germline gives CDR1 LGHNA, CDR2 YNFKEQ. V shed 1 base and J shed 3 bases, with 13 bases lying between them. DNA of the CDR3: TGTGCCAGCAGCCAAGTGGCAGGGGTACTCTACGAGCAGTACTTC. This sequence encodes CASSQVAGVLYEQYF.

V gene TRBV29-1 combines with J gene TRBJ1-2; D is uncertain. The CDR3 has 12 amino acids. The germline V and J ends were trimmed by 3 bases and 8 bases, with 13 bases remaining between them. The germline CDR1 and CDR2 sequences are SQVTM and ANQGSEA. In DNA, the CDR3 is TGCAGCGTTGACAGTGGGAGAGTGGGCTACACCTTC. Translation gives CSVDSGRVGYTF. Combining the CDR3 with reference TRBV29-1 and TRBJ1-2 gives the whole variable domain SAVISQKPSRDICQRGTSLTIQCQVDSQVTMMFWYRQQPGQSLTLIATANQGSEATYESGFVIDKFPISRPNLTFSTLTVSNMSPEDSSIYLCSVDSGRVGYTFGSGTRLTVV.

J is TRBJ1-1 and V is TRBV7-2, with 7 bases fitting TRBD1. CDR1 SGHTA and CDR2 FQGNSA come from the germline V gene. This CDR3 spans 14 amino acids. V shed 5 bases and J 4 bases; nucleotides not matched to a gene: 7. The CDR3 spells CASSPTGYGTEAFF. For the CDR3, the DNA is TGTGCCAGCAGCCCGACAGGGTACGGCACTGAAGCTTTCTTT.

The chain has TRBV28 and TRBJ2-7, with a possible D match to TRBD1 (5 bases). Trimming cost V 6 bases and J 3 bases, with 12 bases left between them. The CDR3 totals 13 residues. Per the germline V gene, CDR1 is MDHEN and CDR2 is SYDVKM. The CDR3 nucleotides are TGTGCCAGCAGCTTAACAGGAAACTACGAGCAGTACTTC. Amino acids: CASSLTGNYEQYF.

The J gene is TRBJ2-3, the V gene TRBV28, with TRBD2 identical over 8 bases. The V segment lost 2 bases and the J segment 6 bases; nucleotides outside the gene matches: 7. This CDR3 spans 15 amino acids. In germline, CDR1 is MDHEN, CDR2 SYDVKM. In DNA, the CDR3 is TGTGCCAGCAGTTTACCGGGACTAGTGGCGGATACGCAGTATTTT. Encoded protein: CASSLPGLVADTQYF. Full variable domain (outside the CDR3, taken from reference TRBV28 and TRBJ2-3): DVKVTQSSRYLVKRTGEKVFLECVQDMDHENMFWYRQDPGLGLRLIYFSYDVKMKEKGDIPEGYSVSREKKERFSLILESASTNQTSMYLCASSLPGLVADTQYFGPGTRLTVL.

This chain joins TRBV27 and TRBJ2-7, with 9 bases lining up with TRBD1. This CDR3 comprises 14 residues. CDR1 and CDR2 from the germline V gene are MNHEY and SMNVEV (reference sequence). The ends lost 6 bases at V and 4 bases at J; junction bases unmatched: 7. The CDR3: CASRGDRALYEQYF. In DNA form, the CDR3 reads TGTGCCAGCAGAGGGGACAGGGCTTTGTACGAGCAGTACTTC.

This chain joins TRBV30 and TRBJ1-3; D remains ambiguous. The V gene's germline CDR1 is GTSNPN and CDR2 SVGIG (reference sequence). The CDR3 runs to 16 residues. Trimming stripped 5 bases from V and 0 bases from J, with 17 bases between. The CDR3 sequence is CAWVGRTKSSGNTIYF. The CDR3, as DNA: TGTGCCTGGGTAGGGAGGACTAAAAGCTCTGGAAACACCATATATTTT.

This clone was seen a single time. The chain combines TRBV6-5 with TRBJ1-5; D is perhaps TRBD1 (5 bases). Trimming removed 5 bases at V and 8 bases at J, with 19 bases between. The length of the CDR3 is 15 residues. The V gene's germline CDR1 is MNHEY and CDR2 SVGAGI. The CDR3 sequence: CASSPRRGSGKPQHF. In nucleotides, the CDR3 is TGTGCCAGCAGTCCAAGGAGGGGATCGGGGAAGCCCCAGCATTTT.

The genes are TRBV27 and TRBJ2-7; a weak D match, TRBD2 (5 bases). Per germline, CDR1 MNHEY and CDR2 SMNVEV (reference sequence). Deletions cut 3 bases from V and 5 bases from J, with 14 bases between. CDR3 length: 14 residues. For the CDR3, the DNA is TGTGCCAGCAGTTTGGTTACGGGGAGCAACGAGCAGTACTTC. The encoded protein is CASSLVTGSNEQYF.

V gene TRBV7-2 combines with J gene TRBJ1-5; D is unresolved. Germline CDR1 SGHTA, CDR2 FQGNSA. The V end lost 0 bases, the J end lost 0 bases, and 3 bases lay between the germline ends. This CDR3 comprises 14 residues. The CDR3 sequence is CASSLAGSNQPQHF. CDR3 DNA sequence: TGTGCCAGCAGCTTAGCCGGTAGCAATCAGCCCCAGCATTTT.

The J gene is TRBJ2-5, the V gene TRBV1; the DNA was not compared with TRBD1, the D call given in the table. TRBV1 is classified as a pseudogene. The CDR3 covers 13 residues. The CDR3 DNA reads as TGCACCAGCAGCCGCGTCAGGGGGGAGACCCAGTACTTC. Its translation: CTSSRVRGETQYF.

This rearrangement joins TRBV5-1 to TRBJ2-1, with D unclear. CDR3 length: 13 residues. V lost 0 bases and J 6 bases, leaving 7 bases between the germline ends. Germline V gene data show CDR1 as SGHRS and CDR2 as YFSETQ. CDR3 nucleotide sequence: TGCGCCAGCAGCTTGGGAACTCTCAATGAGCAGTTCTTC. Amino acids: CASSLGTLNEQFF. Full variable domain (remainder filled in from reference TRBV5-1 and TRBJ2-1): KAGVTQTPRYLIKTRGQQVTLSCSPISGHRSVSWYQQTPGQGLQFLFEYFSETQRNKGNFPGRFSGRQFSNSRSEMNVSTLELGDSALYLCASSLGTLNEQFFGPGTRLTVL.

As concerns this clone: The same CDR3 is also encoded by other DNA sequences in this sample. This chain links TRBV7-2 with TRBJ2-7; no definite D call. The CDR3 length is 11 residues. Germline CDR1 SGHTA, CDR2 FQGNSA. The V and J ends lost 5 bases and 1 base respectively, with 3 bases between them. The CDR3 nucleotides are TGTGCCAGCAGCCCTTCCTACGAGCAGTACTTC. Protein: CASSPSYEQYF.

V usage is TRBV27 and J usage is TRBJ2-1; 11 bases align to TRBD2. Looked up from germline, CDR1 is MNHEY and CDR2 is SMNVEV (reference sequence). The CDR3 has 15 amino acids. V dropped 6 bases and J dropped 2; count of bases not matched to a gene: 3. In DNA, the CDR3 is TGTGCCAGCAGAAAGACTAGCGGGGCCTACAATGAGCAGTTCTTC. Amino acids: CASRKTSGAYNEQFF.

The chain links TRBV9 to TRBJ1-2; no firm D call. The CDR3 has 17 residues. V lost 3 bases, J lost 6 bases, and 24 bases lay in between. The germline CDR1 and CDR2 sequences are SGDLS and YYNGEE. As DNA, the CDR3 is TGTGCCAGCAGCGCACCCGGAGGTAGGCAGGCGGGTCATGGCTACACCTTC. Translated, it gives CASSAPGGRQAGHGYTF. Looking up the rest from reference TRBV9 and TRBJ1-2 gives the full variable domain: DSGVTQTPKHLITATGQRVTLRCSPRSGDLSVYWYQQSLDQGLQFLIQYYNGEERAKGNILERFSAQQFPDLHSELNLSSLELGDSALYFCASSAPGGRQAGHGYTFGSGTRLTVV.

The chain uses TRBV9 and TRBJ2-3, with 9 positions matching TRBD1. The CDR3 has 16 amino acids. V lost 3 bases and J lost 3; bases outside the gene matches: 8. Germline V gene sequence: CDR1 SGDLS, CDR2 YYNGEE. The chain's CDR3 is CASSDPGQGRTDTQYF. CDR3 bases: TGTGCCAGCAGCGACCCCGGACAGGGGAGGACAGATACGCAGTATTTT.

The CDR3 spells CAWRTTGGGGYTF. CDR3 nucleotide sequence: TGTGCCTGGAGAACTACAGGGGGTGGGGGCTACACCTTC. The chain uses TRBV30 and TRBJ1-2, with 8 bases fitting TRBD1. The germline V gene encodes CDR1 GTSNPN and CDR2 SVGIG (reference sequence). The CDR3 sequence is 13 residues long. The V and J ends lost 3 bases and 8 bases, in that order; junction bases with no gene match: 8. Drawing the rest from reference TRBV30 and TRBJ1-2, the complete variable domain is SQTIHQWPATLVQPVGSPLSLECTVEGTSNPNLYWYRQAAGRGLQLLFYSVGIGQISSEVPQNLSASRPQDRQFILSSKKLLLSDSGFYLCAWRTTGGGGYTFGSGTRLTVV.

V gene TRBV6-5 combines with J gene TRBJ2-7, with D perhaps TRBD2 (5 bases). The ends were cut back, 2 bases at V and 5 bases at J, with 13 bases in the middle. This CDR3 region has 14 residues. Germline loops: CDR1 MNHEY, CDR2 SVGAGI. CDR3 nucleotides: TGTGCCAGCAGTTACGAGGTCGCGGGTAACGAGCAGTACTTC. This translates into CASSYEVAGNEQYF.

For this clone: This CDR3 is missing its conserved last phenylalanine or tryptophan, likely due to a read error. This rearrangement joins TRBV2 to TRBJ1-2, with D possibly TRBD1 on 6 matching bases. V was cut by 8 bases and J by 8 bases, with 24 bases left in between. Germline CDR1 is SNHLY and CDR2 is FYNNEI. The CDR3 consists of 15 residues. The CDR3 loop reads CASVQTQGISSGYTL. DNA for the CDR3: TGTGCCAGCGTTCAGACACAGGGTATATCGAGCGGCTACACCCTC.

The rearrangement joins TRBV28 to TRBJ2-5, with D possibly TRBD1 on 5 matching bases. The germline gives CDR1 MDHEN, CDR2 SYDVKM. V lost 7 bases and J lost 2, with 14 bases in between. This CDR3 region has 14 residues. Written as DNA, the CDR3 is TGTGCCAGCACCTTAAGACAGATTCAAGAGACCCAGTACTTC. Protein product: CASTLRQIQETQYF.